This T cell receptor beta chain is drawn from a study of response to subunit inactivated influenza vaccine. Notes on the study in general: New T cells are recruited in small numbers by each seasonal influenza vaccination, according to the authors' suggestion.

TCRdb itself ran the RT-PCR reads through MiXCR, one entry per CDR3 protein. The sample has about 520,000 distinct CDR3 sequences, roughly 27% seen once. The CDR3 extends over 11 amino acids. The junction had 4 bases not matched to a gene; V was cut back by 5 bases and J by 13 bases. Germline CDR1 and CDR2: SGHAT and FQNNGV. In this sample, this clonotype turned up a few times. What it recognizes is unknown. The material was CD4+ T cells sorted from PBMCs, obtained around 5 days after vaccination. This TCR came from a man aged 50-60 years who received an inactivated influenza vaccine. V is TRBV11-2 and J is TRBJ2-1; 8 bases match TRBD2. This CDR3 reads CASSPGTSQFF. CDR3 nucleotide sequence: TGTGCCAGCAGCCCCGGGACTAGTCAGTTCTTC.